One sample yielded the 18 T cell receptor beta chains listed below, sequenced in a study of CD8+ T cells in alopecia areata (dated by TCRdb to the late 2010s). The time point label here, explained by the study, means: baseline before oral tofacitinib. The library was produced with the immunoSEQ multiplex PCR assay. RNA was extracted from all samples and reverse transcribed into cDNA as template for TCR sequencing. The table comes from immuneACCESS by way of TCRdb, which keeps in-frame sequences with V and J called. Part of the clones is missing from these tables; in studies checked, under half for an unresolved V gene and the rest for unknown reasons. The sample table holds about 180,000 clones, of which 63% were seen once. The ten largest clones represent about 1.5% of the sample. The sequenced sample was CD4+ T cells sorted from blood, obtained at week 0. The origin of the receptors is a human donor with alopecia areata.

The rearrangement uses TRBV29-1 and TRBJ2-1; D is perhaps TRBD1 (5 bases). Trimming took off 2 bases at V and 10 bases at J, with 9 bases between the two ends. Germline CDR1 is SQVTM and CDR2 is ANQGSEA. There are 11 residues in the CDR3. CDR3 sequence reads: CSVEYRPEQFF. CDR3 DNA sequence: TGCAGCGTTGAATACAGGCCAGAGCAGTTCTTC.

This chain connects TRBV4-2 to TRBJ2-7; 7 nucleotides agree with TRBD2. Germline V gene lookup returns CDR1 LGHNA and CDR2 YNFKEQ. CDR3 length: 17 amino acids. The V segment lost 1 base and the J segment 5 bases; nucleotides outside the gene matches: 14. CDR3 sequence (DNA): TGTGCCAGCAGCCAAGCCACGTGGGAGGGGAGAGTCGACGAGCAGTACTTC. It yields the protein CASSQATWEGRVDEQYF.

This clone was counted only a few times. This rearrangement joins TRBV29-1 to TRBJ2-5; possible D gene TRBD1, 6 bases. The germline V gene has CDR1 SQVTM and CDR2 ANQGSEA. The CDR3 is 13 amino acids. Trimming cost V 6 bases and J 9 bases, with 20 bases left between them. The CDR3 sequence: CSVTTLASGAQYF. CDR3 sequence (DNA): TGCAGCGTCACCACACTTGCTTCAGGGGCCCAGTACTTC. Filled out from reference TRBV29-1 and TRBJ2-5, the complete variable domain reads SAVISQKPSRDICQRGTSLTIQCQVDSQVTMMFWYRQQPGQSLTLIATANQGSEATYESGFVIDKFPISRPNLTFSTLTVSNMSPEDSSIYLCSVTTLASGAQYFGPGTRLLVL.

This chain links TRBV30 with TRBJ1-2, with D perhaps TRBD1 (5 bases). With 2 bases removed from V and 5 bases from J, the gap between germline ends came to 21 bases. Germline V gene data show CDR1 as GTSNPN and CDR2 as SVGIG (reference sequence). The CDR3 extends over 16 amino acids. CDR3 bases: TGTGCCTGGAGTCCCACGGCGAGGGGCAGCCTATATGGCTACACCTTC. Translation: CAWSPTARGSLYGYTF.

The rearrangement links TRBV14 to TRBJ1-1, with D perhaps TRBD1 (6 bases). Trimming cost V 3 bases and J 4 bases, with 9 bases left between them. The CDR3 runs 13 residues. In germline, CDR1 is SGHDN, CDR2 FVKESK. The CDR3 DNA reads TGTGCCAGCAGCCAGGGGGCCGTCACTGAAGCTTTCTTT. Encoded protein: CASSQGAVTEAFF.

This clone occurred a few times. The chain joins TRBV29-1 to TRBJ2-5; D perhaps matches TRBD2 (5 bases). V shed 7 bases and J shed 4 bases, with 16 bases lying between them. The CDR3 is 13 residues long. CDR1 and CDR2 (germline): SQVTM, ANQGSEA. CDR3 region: CSGETNRGETQYF. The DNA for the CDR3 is TGCAGCGGAGAGACCAACCGGGGAGAGACCCAGTACTTC.

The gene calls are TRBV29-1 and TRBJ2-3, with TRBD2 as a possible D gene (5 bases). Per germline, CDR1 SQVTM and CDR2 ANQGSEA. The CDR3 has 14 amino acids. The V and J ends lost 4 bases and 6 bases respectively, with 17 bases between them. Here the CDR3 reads CSVGPLRGRDTQYF. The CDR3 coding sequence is TGCAGCGTTGGGCCCCTCCGGGGTAGGGATACGCAGTATTTT.

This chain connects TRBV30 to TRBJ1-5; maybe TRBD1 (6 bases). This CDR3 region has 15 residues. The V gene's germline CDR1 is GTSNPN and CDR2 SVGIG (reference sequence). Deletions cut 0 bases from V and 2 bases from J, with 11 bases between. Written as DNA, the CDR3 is TGTGCCTGGAGTGTAAAGGGGGGACGCAATCAGCCCCAGCATTTT. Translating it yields CAWSVKGGRNQPQHF.

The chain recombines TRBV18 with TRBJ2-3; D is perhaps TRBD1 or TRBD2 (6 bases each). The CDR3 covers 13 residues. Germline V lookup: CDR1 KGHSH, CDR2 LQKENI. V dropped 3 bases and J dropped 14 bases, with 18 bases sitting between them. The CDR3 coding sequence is TGTGCCAGCTCACCGGAGGGGGACACCGTCCGGTATTTT. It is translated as CASSPEGDTVRYF.

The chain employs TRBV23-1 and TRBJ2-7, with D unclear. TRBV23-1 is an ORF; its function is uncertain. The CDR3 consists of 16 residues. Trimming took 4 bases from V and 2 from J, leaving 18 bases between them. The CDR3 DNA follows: TGCGCCAGCAGTCTTTGGGTCGGGTTAGTGGCCTACGAGCAGTACTTC. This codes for CASSLWVGLVAYEQYF.

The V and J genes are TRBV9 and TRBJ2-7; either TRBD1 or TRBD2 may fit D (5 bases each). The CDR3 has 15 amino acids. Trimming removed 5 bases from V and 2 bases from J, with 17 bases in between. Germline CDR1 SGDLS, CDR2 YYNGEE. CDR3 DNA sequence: TGTGCCAGCAGTATTGGCCGGGACCCTACCTACGAGCAGTACTTC. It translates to CASSIGRDPTYEQYF.

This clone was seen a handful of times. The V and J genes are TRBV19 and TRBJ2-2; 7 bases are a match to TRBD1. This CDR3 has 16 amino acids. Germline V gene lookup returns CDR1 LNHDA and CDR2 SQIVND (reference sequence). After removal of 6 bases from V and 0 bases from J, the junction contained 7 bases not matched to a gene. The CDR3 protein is CASRTRQGANTGELFF. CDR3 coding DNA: TGTGCCAGTAGGACTCGACAGGGAGCGAACACCGGGGAGCTGTTTTTT.

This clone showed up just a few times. The CDR3 loop is CASTQEGGNTQYF. CDR3 sequence (DNA): TGTGCCAGCACTCAGGAGGGCGGGAATACGCAGTATTTT. The chain is built from TRBV2 and TRBJ2-3, with D tentatively TRBD2 (6 bases). This CDR3 has 13 residues. Germline lookup yields CDR1 SNHLY and CDR2 FYNNEI. The ends were cut back, 7 bases at V and 7 bases at J, with 15 bases in the middle.

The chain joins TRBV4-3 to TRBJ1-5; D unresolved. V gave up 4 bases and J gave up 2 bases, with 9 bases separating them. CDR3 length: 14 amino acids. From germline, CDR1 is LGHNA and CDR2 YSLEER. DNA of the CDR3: TGCGCCAGCAGCCCAGGTATCCGCAATCAGCCCCAGCATTTT. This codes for CASSPGIRNQPQHF.

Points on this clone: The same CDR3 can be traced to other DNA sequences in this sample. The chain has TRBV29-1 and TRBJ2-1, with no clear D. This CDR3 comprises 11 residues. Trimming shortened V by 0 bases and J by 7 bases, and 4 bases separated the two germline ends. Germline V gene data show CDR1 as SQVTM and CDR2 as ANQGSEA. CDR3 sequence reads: CSVEDRNEQFF. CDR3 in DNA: TGCAGCGTTGAAGACAGGAATGAGCAGTTCTTC.

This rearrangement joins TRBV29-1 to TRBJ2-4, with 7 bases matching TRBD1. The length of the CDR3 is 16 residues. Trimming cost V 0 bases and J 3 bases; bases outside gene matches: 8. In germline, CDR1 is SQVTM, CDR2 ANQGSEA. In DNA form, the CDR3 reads TGCAGCGTTGAAGATCTCGATCGGACAGGCAAAAACATTCAGTACTTC. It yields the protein CSVEDLDRTGKNIQYF.

The CDR3 protein is CASSLNPLASGEQFF. For the CDR3, the DNA is TGCGCCAGCAGCTTAAACCCCTTGGCCAGTGGTGAGCAGTTCTTC. The genes are TRBV5-1 and TRBJ2-1; no reliable D call. This CDR3 spans 15 amino acids. V lost 2 bases and J lost 9, with 18 bases in between. Looked up from germline, CDR1 is SGHRS and CDR2 is YFSETQ.

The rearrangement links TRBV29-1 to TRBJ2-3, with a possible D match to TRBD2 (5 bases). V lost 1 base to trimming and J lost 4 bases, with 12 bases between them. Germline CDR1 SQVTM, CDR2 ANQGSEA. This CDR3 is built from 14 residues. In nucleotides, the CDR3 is TGCAGCGTTGAAGGGAATAGCGCCGCAGATACGCAGTATTTT. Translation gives CSVEGNSAADTQYF.